The rows below give T cell receptor beta chains drawn from one sample of a study of T-cell reconstitution after alpha-beta-depleted transplantation in children. TCRdb reprocessed the PCR reads with MiXCR, giving one entry per CDR3 protein. The data contain about 260,000 distinct CDR3 sequences, roughly 7.7% of them singletons. This specimen was PBMCs, mostly from graft donor cells, taken 180 days after TCRalphabeta/CD19-depleted stem cell transplant. The receptors here all came from a male patient aged 10 to 17 who had a stem cell transplant for acute lymphoblastic leukemia, so the T cells may come from the graft donor. Each CDR3 is given with its conserved first and last residue. D genes are given only for firm matches. Size tells how often a clone was seen (once, few, many) or the class of an expanded clone, and some rows leave it out.

TRBV19,TRBD2,TRBJ2-6,few,TGTGCCAGTAGTGGACTAGCGGGGGCTGGGGCCAACGTCCTGACTTTC,CASSGLAGAGANVLTF
TRBV12-3/TRBV12-4,TRBD2,TRBJ2-1,many,TGTGCCAGCAGTCGCGGGGGGTCGATATACAATGAGCAGTTCTTC,CASSRGGSIYNEQFF
TRBV28,TRBD2,TRBJ2-7,-,TGTGCCAGCAGTTCCCCTACCCTAGGGGGCGGGAGGGCCCCGGTCGAGCAGTACTTC,CASSSPTLGGGRAPVEQYF
TRBV13,-,TRBJ1-4,many,TGTGCCAGCAGCCCTCCGGGTGAAAAACTGTTTTTT,CASSPPGEKLFF
TRBV7-9,-,TRBJ2-2,many,TGTGCCAGCAGCCCCAGTGGGGACACCGGGGAGCTGTTTTTT,CASSPSGDTGELFF
TRBV5-6,-,TRBJ2-3,once,TGTGCCAGCAGCCCCGAGAGCACAGATACGCAGTATTTT,CASSPESTDTQYF
TRBV4-3,-,TRBJ1-2,many,TGCGCCAGCAGCCAAGATGCCCCCCTTAGACGGACCAACTATGGCTACACCTTC,CASSQDAPLRRTNYGYTF
TRBV20-1,TRBD2,TRBJ2-3,many,TGCAGTGCTAGACCGACTAGCGGGAGGGCCATAGCCTATACGCAGTATTTT,CSARPTSGRAIAYTQYF
TRBV5-1,-,TRBJ2-6,many,TGCGCCAGCAGCCTAATTAACTCTGGGGCCAACGTCCTGACTTTC,CASSLINSGANVLTF
TRBV7-3,TRBD1,TRBJ2-1,many,TGTGCCAGCAGCCGGACAGGGGGCTCCTACAATGAGCAGTTCTTC,CASSRTGGSYNEQFF
TRBV4-3,-,TRBJ2-3,many,TGCGCCAGCAGCCCGAGGACAGCTACTAGGGCAGATACGCAGTATTTT,CASSPRTATRADTQYF
TRBV4-2,-,TRBJ1-1,many,TGTGCCAGCAGCCAAGATAGGGGGGCCCCCACTGAAGCTTTCTTT,CASSQDRGAPTEAFF
TRBV7-3,-,TRBJ2-5,many,TGTGCCAGCAGCCCGGGGGACGGGACTCGGACCCAGTACTTC,CASSPGDGTRTQYF
TRBV11-2,-,TRBJ2-3,few,TGTGCCAGCAGCTTTGACCCCCGGTCTAGCACAGATACGCAGTATTTT,CASSFDPRSSTDTQYF
TRBV11-2,TRBD1,TRBJ2-1,many,TGTGCCAGCAGCTTTCAGGGGGCGTTTAGGAGTGAGCAGTTCTTC,CASSFQGAFRSEQFF
TRBV19,-,TRBJ1-5,many,TGTGCCAGTAGGATCGGAAATCAGCCCCAGCATTTT,CASRIGNQPQHF
TRBV20-1,TRBD1,TRBJ2-3,many,TGCAGTGCTAGAGGAGACAGGGGAGATTTCGGTCGGTACACAGATACGCAGTATTTT,CSARGDRGDFGRYTDTQYF